Listed below are T cell receptor beta chains from one sample, sequenced in a study of blood T cell repertoires in COVID-19. The table came from immunoSEQ multiplex PCR; TCRdb's copy has only in-frame clones and leaves some out. The table lists some 99,000 clones, about 84% of them singletons. The sample was peripheral blood. These receptors came from a woman of 80 years or more with acute or convalescent COVID-19. Each CDR3 is given with its conserved first and last residue. The D gene is left open where the match is weak. Rows may omit the clone size; those that give it use once, few, many or a size class.

d_call,clone_size,v_call,j_call,cdr3_nt,cdr3_aa
TRBD2,.,TRBV3-1/TRBV3-2,TRBJ2-1,TGTGCCAGCACCCTGGGCGGGGGGCTGGGGAACAATGAGCAGTTCTTC,CASTLGGGLGNNEQFF
TRBD1,.,TRBV28,TRBJ1-6,TGTGCCAGCAGTTTCCCGGGACAGGGTTTTTCACCCCTCCACTTT,CASSFPGQGFSPLHF
TRBD2,.,TRBV7-2,TRBJ2-7,TGTGCCAGCAGCCCAGTTCTAGCGGGGGGGCCGGGGCAGTACTTC,CASSPVLAGGPGQYF
TRBD1,.,TRBV30,TRBJ1-2,TGTGCCTGGAGGCGAAAACAGGGGAACTATGGCTACACCTTC,CAWRRKQGNYGYTF
.,once,TRBV18,TRBJ1-2,TGTGCCAGCTCCCCTGGACCAAGGGGGTTGGCTAACTATGGCTACACCTTC,CASSPGPRGLANYGYTF
TRBD1,.,TRBV5-5,TRBJ2-2,TGTGCCAGCAGCTTGGTTCAGGGGGCTACCGGGGAGCTGTTTTTT,CASSLVQGATGELFF
TRBD1,.,TRBV24-1,TRBJ1-5,TGTGCCACCAGTGATCCCGCACAGGGGGGGTATCAGCCCCAGCATTTT,CATSDPAQGGYQPQHF
TRBD2,.,TRBV7-7,TRBJ2-3,TGTGCCAGCAGCCTAGGACTAGCGGGGAGCACAGATACGCAGTATTTT,CASSLGLAGSTDTQYF
TRBD1,.,TRBV5-1,TRBJ2-2,TGCGCCAGCAGCATCGACAGGGCGGACACCGGGGAGCTGTTTTTT,CASSIDRADTGELFF
TRBD2,.,TRBV5-4,TRBJ2-3,TGTGCCAGCAGCTTGGTAGCGGGGGGGAACACAGATACGCAGTATTTT,CASSLVAGGNTDTQYF
.,.,TRBV7-8,TRBJ1-3,TGTGCCAGCAGCTTATCAGGGACTGGAAACACCATATATTTT,CASSLSGTGNTIYF
.,.,TRBV12-3/TRBV12-4,TRBJ1-6,TGTGCCAGCAGTTTTTTGGCCGATTCACCCCTCCACTTT,CASSFLADSPLHF
.,.,TRBV5-1,TRBJ1-4,TGCGCCAGCAGCCCCCGGGACACCGGGGAAAAACTGTTTTTT,CASSPRDTGEKLFF
.,once,TRBV5-5,TRBJ1-2,TGTGCCAGCAGCTTAGACTCGACGGTCAACTATGGCTACACCTTC,CASSLDSTVNYGYTF
.,.,TRBV28,TRBJ2-5,TGTGCCAGCAGTTTCCCCCCAGGGGCCGGAGAGACCCAGTACTTC,CASSFPPGAGETQYF
.,.,TRBV3-1/TRBV3-2,TRBJ2-5,TGTGCCAGCAGCCAAGATCTGATAGAAGAGACCCAGTACTTC,CASSQDLIEETQYF
TRBD1,.,TRBV5-5,TRBJ2-3,TGTGCCAGCAGCTTGAGGGGGCGAGCAGATACGCAGTATTTT,CASSLRGRADTQYF